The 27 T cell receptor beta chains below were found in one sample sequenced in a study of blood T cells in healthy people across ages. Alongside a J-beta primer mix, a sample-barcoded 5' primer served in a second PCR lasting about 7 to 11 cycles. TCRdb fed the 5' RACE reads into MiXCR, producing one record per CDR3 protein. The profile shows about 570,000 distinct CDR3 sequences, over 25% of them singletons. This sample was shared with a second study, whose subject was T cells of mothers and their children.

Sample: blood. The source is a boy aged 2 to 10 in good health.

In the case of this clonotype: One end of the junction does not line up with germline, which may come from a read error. CDR3 DNA: TGTGCCAGCAGACCCGCATTCGGGCTAGCCAAAAACATTCAGCACTTC. It encodes CASRPAFGLAKNIQHF. The V and J genes are TRBV12-3 or TRBV12-4 and TRBJ2-4; TRBD2 is a possible D gene (5 bases). The CDR3 has 16 residues.

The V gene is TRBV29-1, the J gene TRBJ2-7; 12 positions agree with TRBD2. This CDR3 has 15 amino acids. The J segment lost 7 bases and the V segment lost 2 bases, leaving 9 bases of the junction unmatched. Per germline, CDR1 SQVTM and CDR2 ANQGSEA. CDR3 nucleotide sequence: TGCAGCGTTGAAAAACCGGGACTAGCGGGTAGGGAGCAGTACTTC. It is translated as CSVEKPGLAGREQYF.

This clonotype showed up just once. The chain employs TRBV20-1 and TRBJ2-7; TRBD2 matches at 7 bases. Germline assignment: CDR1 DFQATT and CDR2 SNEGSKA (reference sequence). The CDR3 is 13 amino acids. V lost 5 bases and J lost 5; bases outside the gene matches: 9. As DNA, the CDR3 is TGCAGTGCTCTCAGTGGGAGGGCCGACGAGCAGTACTTC. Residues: CSALSGRADEQYF.

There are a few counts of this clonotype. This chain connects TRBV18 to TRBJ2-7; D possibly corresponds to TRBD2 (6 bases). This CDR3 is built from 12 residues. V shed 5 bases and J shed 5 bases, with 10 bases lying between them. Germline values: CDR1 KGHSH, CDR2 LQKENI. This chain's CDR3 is CASSSGEDEQYF. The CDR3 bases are TGTGCCAGCTCATCCGGGGAGGACGAGCAGTACTTC. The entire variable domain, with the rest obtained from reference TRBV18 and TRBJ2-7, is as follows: NAGVMQNPRHLVRRRGQEARLRCSPMKGHSHVYWYRQLPEEGLKFMVYLQKENIIDESGMPKERFSAEFPKEGPSILRIQQVVRGDSAAYFCASSSGEDEQYFGPGTRLTVT.

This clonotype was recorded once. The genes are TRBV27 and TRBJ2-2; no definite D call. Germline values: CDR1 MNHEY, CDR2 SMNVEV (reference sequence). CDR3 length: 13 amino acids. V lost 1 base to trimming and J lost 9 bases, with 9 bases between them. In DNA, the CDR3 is TGTGCCAGCAGTTTATGGATCCACCGGGAGCTGTTTTTT. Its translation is CASSLWIHRELFF.

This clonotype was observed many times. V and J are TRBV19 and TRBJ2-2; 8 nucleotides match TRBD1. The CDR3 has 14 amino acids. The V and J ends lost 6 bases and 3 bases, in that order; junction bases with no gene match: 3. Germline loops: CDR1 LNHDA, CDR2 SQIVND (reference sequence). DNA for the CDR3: TGTGCCAGTAGGCGGACAGGGTACACCGGGGAGCTGTTTTTT. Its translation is CASRRTGYTGELFF.

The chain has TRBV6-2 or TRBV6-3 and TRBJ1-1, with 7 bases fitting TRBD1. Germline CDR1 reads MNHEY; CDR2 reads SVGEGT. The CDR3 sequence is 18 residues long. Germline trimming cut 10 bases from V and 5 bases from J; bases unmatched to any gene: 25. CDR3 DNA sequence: TGTGCCACTCCGTTCCAGGGGACAGATTTCTCTTCTAGGACTGAAGCTTTCTTT. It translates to CATPFQGTDFSSRTEAFF.

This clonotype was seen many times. In nucleotides, the CDR3 is TGTGCCAGCAGGGACAGGGCAAGCTCCTACAATGAGCAGTTCTTC. This gives the protein CASRDRASSYNEQFF. The chain carries TRBV2 and TRBJ2-1, with 8 positions matching TRBD1. Germline V gene sequence: CDR1 SNHLY, CDR2 FYNNEI. Trimming removed 6 bases from V and 0 bases from J; junction bases left unmatched: 4. The CDR3 has 15 amino acids.

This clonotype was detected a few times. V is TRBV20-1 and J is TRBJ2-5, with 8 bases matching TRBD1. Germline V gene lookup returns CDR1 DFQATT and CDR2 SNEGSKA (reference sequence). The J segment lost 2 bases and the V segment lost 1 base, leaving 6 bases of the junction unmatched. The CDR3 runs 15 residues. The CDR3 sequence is CSARVGTGQQETQYF. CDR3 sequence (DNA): TGCAGTGCTAGAGTTGGGACAGGCCAACAAGAGACCCAGTACTTC.

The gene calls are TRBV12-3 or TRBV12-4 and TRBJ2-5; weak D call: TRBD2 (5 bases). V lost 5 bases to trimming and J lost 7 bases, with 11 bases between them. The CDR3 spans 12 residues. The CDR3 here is CASSVSVATQYF. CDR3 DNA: TGTGCCAGCAGTGTTAGCGTGGCGACCCAGTACTTC.

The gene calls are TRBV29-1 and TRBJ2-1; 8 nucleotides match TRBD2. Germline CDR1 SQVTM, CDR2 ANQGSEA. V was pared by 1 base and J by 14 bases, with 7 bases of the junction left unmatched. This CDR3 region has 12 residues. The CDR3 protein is CSVEGLAGGEFF. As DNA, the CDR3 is TGCAGCGTTGAAGGGCTAGCGGGCGGGGAGTTCTTC.

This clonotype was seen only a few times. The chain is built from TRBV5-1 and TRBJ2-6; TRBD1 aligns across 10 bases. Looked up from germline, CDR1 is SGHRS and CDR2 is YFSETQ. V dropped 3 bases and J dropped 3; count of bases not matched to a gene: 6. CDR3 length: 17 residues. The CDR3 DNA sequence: TGCGCCAGCAGCTATGACAGGGGGCTGAGTGGGGCCAACGTCCTGACTTTC. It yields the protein CASSYDRGLSGANVLTF.

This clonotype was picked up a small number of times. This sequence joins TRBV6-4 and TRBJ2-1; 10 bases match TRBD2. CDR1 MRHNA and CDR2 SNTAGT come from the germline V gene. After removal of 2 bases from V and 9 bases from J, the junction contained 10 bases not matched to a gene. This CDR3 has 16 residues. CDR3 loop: CASSDRSGRSRGEQFF. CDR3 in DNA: TGTGCCAGCAGTGACCGTAGCGGGAGGTCAAGGGGTGAGCAGTTCTTC.

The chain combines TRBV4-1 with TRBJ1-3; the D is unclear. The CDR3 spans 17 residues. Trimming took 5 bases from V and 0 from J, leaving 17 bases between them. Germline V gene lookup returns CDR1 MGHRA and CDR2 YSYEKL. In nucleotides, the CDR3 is TGCGCCAGCAGCGACGAGCAGAGAGGGAGCTCTGGAAACACCATATATTTT. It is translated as CASSDEQRGSSGNTIYF.

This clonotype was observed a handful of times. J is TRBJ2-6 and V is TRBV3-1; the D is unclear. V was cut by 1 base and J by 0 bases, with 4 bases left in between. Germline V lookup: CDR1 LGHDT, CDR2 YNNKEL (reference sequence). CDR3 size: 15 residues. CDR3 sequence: CASSQGTSGANVLTF. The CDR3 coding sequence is TGTGCCAGCAGCCAAGGTACCTCTGGGGCCAACGTCCTGACTTTC.

CDR3 coding DNA: TGTGCCAGCAGCTTAGCGCCTGAGACCCAGTACTTC. Translating it yields CASSLAPETQYF. The rearrangement links TRBV7-2 to TRBJ2-5; D remains ambiguous. The CDR3 consists of 12 residues. Deletions cut 0 bases from V and 5 bases from J, with 4 bases between. Germline V CDR1 and CDR2: SGHTA, FQGNSA.

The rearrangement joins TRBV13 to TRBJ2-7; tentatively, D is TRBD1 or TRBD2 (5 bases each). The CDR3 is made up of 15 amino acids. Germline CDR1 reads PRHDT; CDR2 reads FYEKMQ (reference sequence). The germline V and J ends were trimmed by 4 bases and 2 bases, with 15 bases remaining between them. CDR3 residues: CASSSRGDHTYEQYF. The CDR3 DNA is TGTGCCAGCAGCTCCCGAGGGGACCACACCTACGAGCAGTACTTC.

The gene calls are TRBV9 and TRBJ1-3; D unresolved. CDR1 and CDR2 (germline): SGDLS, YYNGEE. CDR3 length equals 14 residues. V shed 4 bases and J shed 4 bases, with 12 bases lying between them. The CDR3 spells CASSPRIRGNTIYF. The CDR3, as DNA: TGTGCCAGCAGCCCCCGCATTCGGGGAAACACCATATATTTT.

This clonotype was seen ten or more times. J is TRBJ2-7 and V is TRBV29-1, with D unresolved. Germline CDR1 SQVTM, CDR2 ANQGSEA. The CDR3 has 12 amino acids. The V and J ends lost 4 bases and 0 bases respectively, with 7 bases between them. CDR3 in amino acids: CSVVYSSYEQYF. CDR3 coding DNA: TGCAGCGTTGTGTACAGCTCCTACGAGCAGTACTTC.

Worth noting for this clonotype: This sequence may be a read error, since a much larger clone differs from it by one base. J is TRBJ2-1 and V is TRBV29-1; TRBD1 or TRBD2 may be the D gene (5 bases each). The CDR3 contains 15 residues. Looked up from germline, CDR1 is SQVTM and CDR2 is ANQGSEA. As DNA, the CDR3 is TGCAGCGTTAGGGACGACTTTGGACCCTACAATGGGCAGTTCTTC. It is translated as CSVRDDFGPYNGQFF.

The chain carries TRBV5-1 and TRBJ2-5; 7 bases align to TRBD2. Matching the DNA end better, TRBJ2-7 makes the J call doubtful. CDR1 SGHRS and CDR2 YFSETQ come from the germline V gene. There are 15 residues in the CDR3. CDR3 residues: CASSLETSAVYEQYF. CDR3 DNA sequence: TGCGCCAGCAGCTTGGAAACTAGCGCCGTTTACGAGCAGTACTTC.

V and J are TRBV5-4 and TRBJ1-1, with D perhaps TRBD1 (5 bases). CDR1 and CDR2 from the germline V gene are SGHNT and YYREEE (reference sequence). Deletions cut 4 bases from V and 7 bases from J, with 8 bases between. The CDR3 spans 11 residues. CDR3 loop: CASSLDSEAFF. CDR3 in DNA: TGTGCCAGCAGCCTTGACAGTGAAGCTTTCTTT.

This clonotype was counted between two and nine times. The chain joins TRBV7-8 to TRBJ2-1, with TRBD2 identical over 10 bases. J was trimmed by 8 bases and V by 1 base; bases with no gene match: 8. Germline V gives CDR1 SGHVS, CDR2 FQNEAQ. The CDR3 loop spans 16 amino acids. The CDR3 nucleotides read TGTGCCAGCAGCTTAGGGTCCCTAGCGGGAGTATATGAGCAGTTCTTC. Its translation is CASSLGSLAGVYEQFF.

The chain's CDR3 is CASSPPSADTQYF. The CDR3 nucleotides are TGCGCCAGCAGCCCTCCGTCCGCAGATACGCAGTATTTT. The chain is built from TRBV4-1 and TRBJ2-3, with no clear D. The length of the CDR3 is 13 residues. Germline V gives CDR1 MGHRA, CDR2 YSYEKL. Deletions cut 4 bases from V and 4 bases from J, with 9 bases between.

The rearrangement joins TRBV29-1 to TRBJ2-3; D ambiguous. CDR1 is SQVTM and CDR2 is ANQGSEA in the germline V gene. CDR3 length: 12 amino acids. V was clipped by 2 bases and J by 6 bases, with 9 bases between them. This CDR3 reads CSVEPDGDTQYF. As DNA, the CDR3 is TGCAGCGTTGAACCCGACGGTGATACGCAGTATTTT.

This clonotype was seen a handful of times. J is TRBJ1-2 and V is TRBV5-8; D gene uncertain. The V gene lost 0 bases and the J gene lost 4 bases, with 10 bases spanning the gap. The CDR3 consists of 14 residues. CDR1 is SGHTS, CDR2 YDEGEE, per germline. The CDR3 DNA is TGTGCCAGCAGCTTGGCGTCGGCAGCCTATGGCTACACCTTC. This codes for CASSLASAAYGYTF.

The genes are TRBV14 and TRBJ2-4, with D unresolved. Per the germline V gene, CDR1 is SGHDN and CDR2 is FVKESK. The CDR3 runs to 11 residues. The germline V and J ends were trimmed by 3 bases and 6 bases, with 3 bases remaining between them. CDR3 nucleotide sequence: TGTGCCAGCAGCCACGCAAACATTCAGTACTTC. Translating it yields CASSHANIQYF.